This T cell receptor beta chain was found in a study of cytotoxic CD8 clonotypes in ibrutinib-treated CLL (dated by TCRdb to about 2021). As for the study more broadly: The cohort had about a dozen relapsed/refractory and approximately 15 treatment-naive patients; some 17 were IGHV unmutated. Responses were partial in some 24 patients and complete in 2; after median around 65 months follow-up, about 14 stayed in remission and around 12 progressed. Cryopreserved peripheral blood mononuclear cells were obtained prior to treatment, at the time of response, and at either disease progression or sustained remission. Longitudinal samples were obtainable from about 30% of the roughly 86 participants in the trial. Every remission and progressive disease sample was obtained while ibrutinib was still being received by the patients. Samples at response were collected after a median of 12 months of treatment, with a range of roughly 6 to 36 months. Samples averaged roughly 280,000 productive templates and 90,000 to 95,000 productive rearrangements.

From the cysteine through the phenylalanine, the CDR3 covers 13 amino acids. Only CDR3 DNA is held: 39 bases, read in frame from base 1. As encoded in the germline V gene (reference sequence), CDR1 is MNHEY while CDR2 is SMNVEV. At the junction V is shortened by 3 bases and J by 7 bases; bases outside the gene matches: 4. The time point label of this sample denotes: progressive disease on ibrutinib. For TCR beta library preparation, about 2 micrograms of genomic DNA was extracted from cryopreserved PBMCs. High-throughput TCR beta sequencing was performed on longitudinal blood samples from CLL patients receiving ibrutinib monotherapy. The patients were enrolled in a single-center, open-label phase 2 trial of ibrutinib monotherapy. General study outcomes and caveats: Clonality rose at ibrutinib response, remained stable during sustained remission, and dropped back toward baseline at progression. Baseline clonality was found to be higher than that of age-matched healthy donors and was strongly correlated with circulating CD8+ T-cell counts. Public clonotypes were rare and either shrank or stayed stable during treatment, and the rise in clonality at ibrutinib response reflected expansion of private clonotypes. Lymph node repertoires were not examined, and the timing of sampling was not matched between patients in sustained remission and those whose disease progressed.

Details on this clone: The antigen it recognizes is unknown. Per-nucleotide qualities are absent, and no much larger clonotype sits a single base away.

The goal of deep resolution MiSeq sequencing was a depth between 1 in 1 million and 1 in 200,000 T cells, and coverage averaged 10x per clonotype. The immunoSEQ hsTCRB Kit was used to generate TCR beta libraries. From the authors' description of their analysis: Data were analyzed with ImmunoSEQ Data Assistant and ImmunoSEQ Analyzer, with V, D and J genes assigned per IMGT definitions. Clonality was computed as one minus normalized Shannon entropy of productive rearrangement frequencies, ranging from 0 to 1. Only overrepresented clonotypes making up at least 0.05% of the repertoire of each patient were included in the public clonotype analysis. Repertoires from some twelve age-matched healthy donors in immuneACCESS were used as clonality controls. TCRdb provides this immuneACCESS table in a form limited to in-frame rearrangements. Some clones are lacking; in checked studies, under half of them reflect an unresolved V gene, and why the rest are absent is not known. That table gives V, J and clone size, and the DNA gave D and trimming. Across this sample there are approximately 170,000 clones, with 70% to 90% seen only once. More than 2.5% of the sample is held by the ten biggest clonotypes.

This receptor chain uses TRBV27 and TRBJ1-2; 8 central nucleotides agree with TRBD1. The specimen was PBMCs, collected at disease progression, from a patient treated with ibrutinib. The receptor's source is a human donor with chronic lymphocytic leukemia. The DNA sequence is TGTGCCAGCAGTTTGACAGGGGATTTTGGCTACACCTTC. Translation gives CASSLTGDFGYTF.